Following are 24 T cell receptor beta chains from one sample sequenced in a study of T cells after yellow fever vaccination. TCRdb itself ran the 5' RACE reads through MiXCR, one entry per CDR3 protein. The sample consists of some 560,000 distinct CDR3 sequences, roughly 21% of them appearing once. The sequenced sample was PBMCs, obtained 15 days after the yellow fever booster vaccination. These receptors were collected from a man aged 25 to 40 who received the YFV17D yellow fever vaccine.

The chain has TRBV15 and TRBJ1-1; 10 positions match TRBD1. The CDR3 covers 16 residues. The J segment lost 11 bases and the V segment lost 4 bases, leaving 16 bases of the junction unmatched. Germline V CDR1 and CDR2: LNHNV, YYDKDF (reference sequence). CDR3 DNA sequence: TGTGCCACCAGCAAACAGATTAGGGACAGGGGAAATTCGGCTTTCTTT. Translating gives CATSKQIRDRGNSAFF.

The V and J genes are TRBV25-1 and TRBJ2-2; D not certain. The V gene lost 2 bases and the J gene lost 2 bases, with 3 bases spanning the gap. CDR3 size: 13 residues. The germline gives CDR1 MGHDK, CDR2 SYGVNS. The CDR3 DNA is TGTGCCAGCAGTGAAACTAACACCGGGGAGCTGTTTTTT. Translated: CASSETNTGELFF.

This clonotype was counted a few times. The chain couples TRBV4-2 to TRBJ1-1, with D uncertain. CDR1 is LGHNA, CDR2 YNFKEQ, per germline. The V gene lost 0 bases and the J gene lost 4 bases, with 15 bases spanning the gap. This CDR3 region has 16 residues. CDR3 DNA: TGTGCCAGCAGCCAAGAAGTAACGGGCCTTGGCACTGAAGCTTTCTTT. Translated, it gives CASSQEVTGLGTEAFF.

This clonotype was observed a few times. The chain recombines TRBV7-2 with TRBJ2-5; D gene ambiguous. This CDR3 has 15 residues. The germline V and J ends were trimmed by 0 bases and 5 bases, with 13 bases remaining between them. Germline CDR1 SGHTA, CDR2 FQGNSA. CDR3 sequence: CASSLAPGSWETQYF. CDR3 in DNA: TGTGCCAGCAGCTTAGCACCGGGCTCCTGGGAGACCCAGTACTTC.

This clonotype was seen only a few times. J is TRBJ1-5 and V is TRBV21-1. TRBV21-1 is an annotated pseudogene. The CDR3 is 13 amino acids. CDR3 DNA: TGTGCCAGCAGGAATTCCGGCAATCAGCCCCAGCATTTT. It yields the protein CASRNSGNQPQHF.

This clonotype appeared a few times. This sequence joins TRBV12-3 or TRBV12-4 and TRBJ1-2; D is undetermined. The CDR3 covers 12 residues. Trimming stripped 3 bases from V and 5 bases from J, with 7 bases between. The DNA for the CDR3 is TGTGCCAGCAGTTTGACCGTATATGGCTACACCTTC. Translation: CASSLTVYGYTF.

In this sample, this clonotype turned up many times. The chain has TRBV7-2 and TRBJ2-1, with TRBD2 matching over 12 bases. The CDR3 runs 16 residues. The J segment lost 12 bases and the V segment lost 0 bases, leaving 9 bases of the junction unmatched. The V gene's germline CDR1 is SGHTA and CDR2 FQGNSA. The CDR3 spells CASSLAGLAGARGQFF. In DNA, the CDR3 is TGTGCCAGCAGCTTAGCGGGACTAGCGGGCGCCAGGGGGCAGTTCTTC.

The rearrangement uses TRBV19 and TRBJ2-1; D is possibly TRBD1 (6 bases). The V gene's germline CDR1 is LNHDA and CDR2 SQIVND (reference sequence). Trimming shortened V by 3 bases and J by 6 bases, and 12 bases separated the two germline ends. The CDR3 totals 14 residues. DNA of the CDR3: TGTGCCAGTAGTATCGCCGGACAGACCAATGAGCAGTTCTTC. As protein: CASSIAGQTNEQFF.

The chain carries TRBV5-1 and TRBJ2-2, with 9 bases matching TRBD2. Trimming at V came to 4 bases and at J to 2 bases, leaving 12 bases not matched to a gene. Germline values: CDR1 SGHRS, CDR2 YFSETQ. This CDR3 region has 18 residues. CDR3 loop: CASSLSLGLAGNTGELFF. In nucleotides, the CDR3 is TGCGCCAGCAGCCTCAGTCTTGGCCTAGCGGGAAACACCGGGGAGCTGTTTTTT.

This clonotype was detected ten times or more. The chain combines TRBV20-1 with TRBJ2-3, with a possible D match to TRBD2 (6 bases). Germline V gene lookup returns CDR1 DFQATT and CDR2 SNEGSKA (reference sequence). Between the trimmed V and J ends, which lost 0 bases and 1 base, there was a span of 8 bases. The CDR3 contains 14 residues. CDR3: CSAREPSGTDTQYF. As DNA, the CDR3 is TGCAGTGCTAGAGAACCTAGCGGCACAGATACGCAGTATTTT.

This clonotype has a handful of counts. The CDR3 region is CATWTSGESSYNEQFF. In nucleotides, the CDR3 is TGTGCCACCTGGACTAGCGGAGAGAGCTCCTACAATGAGCAGTTCTTC. This chain links TRBV10-3 with TRBJ2-1; 10 positions agree with TRBD2. In germline, CDR1 is ENHRY, CDR2 SYGVKD. Trimming took 10 bases from V and 0 from J; bases not matched to a gene: 9. There are 16 residues in the CDR3.

The CDR3 loop reads CSARDASSGSDEQFF. The DNA for the CDR3 is TGCAGTGCTAGAGATGCGTCTAGCGGGAGTGATGAGCAGTTCTTC. This chain joins TRBV20-1 and TRBJ2-1, with 10 bases lining up with TRBD2. Germline CDR1 reads DFQATT; CDR2 reads SNEGSKA (reference sequence). Trimming at V came to 0 bases and at J to 8 bases, leaving 7 bases not matched to a gene. This CDR3 is built from 15 residues.

This chain links TRBV20-1 with TRBJ2-7, with no clear D. The CDR3 has 14 residues. Germline V gives CDR1 DFQATT, CDR2 SNEGSKA (reference sequence). The germline V and J ends were trimmed by 0 bases and 0 bases, with 9 bases remaining between them. DNA of the CDR3: TGCAGTGCTAGAGAAGCAGGAAACTCCTACGAGCAGTACTTC. Its translation: CSAREAGNSYEQYF.

This clonotype was detected only a few times. The chain recombines TRBV30 with TRBJ1-1, with D tentatively TRBD1 (5 bases). V was cut by 0 bases and J by 10 bases, with 15 bases left in between. The CDR3 spans 13 residues. Germline CDR1 and CDR2: GTSNPN and SVGIG (reference sequence). For the CDR3, the DNA is TGTGCCTGGAGTGTGTCGTCCCGAACAGGAGCTTTCTTT. Its protein is CAWSVSSRTGAFF.

The chain employs TRBV27 and TRBJ1-1, with a tentative D call TRBD1 (6 bases). Germline loops: CDR1 MNHEY, CDR2 SMNVEV (reference sequence). The CDR3 extends over 16 amino acids. V dropped 4 bases and J dropped 4 bases, with 19 bases sitting between them. Here the CDR3 reads CASSSLTTGILTEAFF. The CDR3 DNA is TGTGCCAGCAGTTCCCTGACAACAGGGATCCTCACTGAAGCTTTCTTT.

This clonotype was detected a few times. The chain is built from TRBV18 and TRBJ1-1; D perhaps matches TRBD1 (5 bases). V was clipped by 3 bases and J by 0 bases, with 17 bases between them. Germline CDR1 is KGHSH and CDR2 is LQKENI. The length of the CDR3 is 17 residues. This CDR3 is CASSPQRQTNMNTEAFF. CDR3 in DNA: TGTGCCAGCTCACCCCAAAGACAGACAAACATGAACACTGAAGCTTTCTTT.

This clonotype was seen a few times. The J gene is TRBJ2-5, the V gene TRBV5-1, with D unresolved. The length of the CDR3 is 16 residues. The V gene's germline CDR1 is SGHRS and CDR2 YFSETQ. Trimming stripped 4 bases from V and 2 bases from J, with 18 bases between. This CDR3 is CASSRPLNTEQETQYF. The CDR3 region has the DNA TGCGCCAGCAGCCGACCGCTAAATACCGAACAAGAGACCCAGTACTTC.

This clonotype was picked up a small number of times. This chain connects TRBV5-1 to TRBJ2-3; 7 bases align to TRBD2. With 5 bases clipped from V and 0 bases from J, the junction kept 6 bases outside the gene matches. The CDR3 sequence is 15 residues long. Per the germline V gene, CDR1 is SGHRS and CDR2 is YFSETQ. CDR3 sequence reads: CASSWTGGSTDTQYF. In nucleotides, the CDR3 is TGCGCCAGCAGTTGGACGGGAGGAAGCACAGATACGCAGTATTTT. The whole variable domain, filled in from reference TRBV5-1 and TRBJ2-3, reads KAGVTQTPRYLIKTRGQQVTLSCSPISGHRSVSWYQQTPGQGLQFLFEYFSETQRNKGNFPGRFSGRQFSNSRSEMNVSTLELGDSALYLCASSWTGGSTDTQYFGPGTRLTVL.

The rearrangement links TRBV15 to TRBJ2-5; D ambiguous. Trimming left V 1 base short and J 7 bases short, with 13 bases between. Per germline, CDR1 LNHNV and CDR2 YYDKDF (reference sequence). The CDR3 loop spans 14 amino acids. This CDR3 is CATSRGSQAATQYF. The CDR3 DNA sequence: TGTGCCACCAGCAGAGGGTCGCAAGCCGCGACCCAGTACTTC.

The J gene is TRBJ2-3, the V gene TRBV9; D possibly corresponds to TRBD1 (5 bases). The germline V and J ends were trimmed by 1 base and 2 bases, with 11 bases remaining between them. The CDR3 covers 15 residues. CDR1 and CDR2 from the germline V gene are SGDLS and YYNGEE. CDR3 region: CASSVSVRDTDTQYF. The CDR3 DNA reads TGTGCCAGCAGCGTATCGGTCAGGGACACAGATACGCAGTATTTT.

This chain joins TRBV15 and TRBJ2-3; TRBD1 matches 9 bases. The J segment lost 6 bases and the V segment lost 4 bases, leaving 8 bases of the junction unmatched. The germline CDR1 and CDR2 sequences are LNHNV and YYDKDF (reference sequence). The CDR3 loop spans 15 amino acids. Written as DNA, the CDR3 is TGTGCCACCAGCATCTGGACAGGGGCGGGGGATACGCAGTATTTT. Translating it yields CATSIWTGAGDTQYF.

The sample holds a few counts of this clonotype. The chain is built from TRBV4-3 and TRBJ2-1; D is perhaps TRBD1 (5 bases). Per germline, CDR1 LGHNA and CDR2 YSLEER. This CDR3 region has 14 residues. The germline V and J ends were trimmed by 2 bases and 9 bases, with 14 bases remaining between them. The CDR3: CASSQQTRVGEQFF. The CDR3 DNA reads as TGCGCCAGCAGCCAACAAACCAGGGTCGGTGAGCAGTTCTTC.

The chain joins TRBV9 to TRBJ2-7; 8 nucleotides align to TRBD2. The V and J ends lost 4 bases and 7 bases, in that order; junction bases with no gene match: 13. CDR1 and CDR2 (germline): SGDLS, YYNGEE. There are 15 residues in the CDR3. The CDR3 DNA is TGTGCCAGCAGCTCACATAGCGGGAAAGTAGGGGAGCAGTACTTC. Protein: CASSSHSGKVGEQYF.

This clonotype was seen only a few times. The J gene is TRBJ2-7, the V gene TRBV11-2, with 10 bases lining up with TRBD2. Trimming at V came to 2 bases and at J to 3 bases, leaving 16 bases not matched to a gene. This CDR3 is 19 amino acids long. CDR1 and CDR2 (germline): SGHAT, FQNNGV. Here the CDR3 reads CASSLTKSKLAGGSYEQYF. DNA for the CDR3: TGTGCCAGCAGCTTAACCAAATCCAAGTTAGCGGGAGGAAGCTACGAGCAGTACTTC.